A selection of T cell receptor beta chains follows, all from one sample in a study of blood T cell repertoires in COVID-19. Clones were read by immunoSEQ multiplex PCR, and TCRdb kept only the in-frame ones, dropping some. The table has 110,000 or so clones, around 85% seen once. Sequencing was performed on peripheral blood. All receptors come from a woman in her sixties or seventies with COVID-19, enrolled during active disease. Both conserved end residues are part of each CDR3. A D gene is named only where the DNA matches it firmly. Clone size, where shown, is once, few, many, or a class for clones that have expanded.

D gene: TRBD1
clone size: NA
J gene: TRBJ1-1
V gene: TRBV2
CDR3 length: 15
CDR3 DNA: TGTGCCAGCAGCCCAGCAGGGGGCCAGAACACTGAAGCTTTCTTT
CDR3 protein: CASSPAGGQNTEAFF

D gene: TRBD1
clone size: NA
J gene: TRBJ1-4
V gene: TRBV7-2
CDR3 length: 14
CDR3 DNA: TGTGCCAGCAGCTTCTCGCAGGGGGGAGAAAAACTGTTTTTT
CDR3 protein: CASSFSQGGEKLFF

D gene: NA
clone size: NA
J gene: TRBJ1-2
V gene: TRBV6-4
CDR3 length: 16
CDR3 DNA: TGTGCCAGCAGTGACCCATTGCCCGAACGAGCCTATGGCTACACCTTC
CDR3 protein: CASSDPLPERAYGYTF

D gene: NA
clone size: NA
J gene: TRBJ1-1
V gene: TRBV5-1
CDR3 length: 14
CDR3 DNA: TGCGCCAGCAGCTTGGAGGGACAAGACACTGAAGCTTTCTTT
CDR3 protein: CASSLEGQDTEAFF

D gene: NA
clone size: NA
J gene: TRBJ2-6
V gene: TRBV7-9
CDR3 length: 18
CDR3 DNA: TGTGCCAGCACAGGTTGGGGGGGCCGGTTATCTGGGGCCAACGTCCTGACTTTC
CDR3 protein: CASTGWGGRLSGANVLTF

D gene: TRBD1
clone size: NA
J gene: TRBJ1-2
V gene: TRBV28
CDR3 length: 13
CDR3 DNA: TGTGCCAGCAGTTGGGACAGGGGTTATGGCTACACCTTC
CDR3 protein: CASSWDRGYGYTF

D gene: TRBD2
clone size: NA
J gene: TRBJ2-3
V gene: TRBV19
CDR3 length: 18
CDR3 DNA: TGTGCCAGTAGTATAGATCTGAGCGGGGGGGCCAGCACAGATACGCAGTATTTT
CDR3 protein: CASSIDLSGGASTDTQYF

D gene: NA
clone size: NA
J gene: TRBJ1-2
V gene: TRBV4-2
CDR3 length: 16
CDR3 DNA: TGTGCCAGCAGCCAAGGTTTAGGGGGGGCTGGCTATGGCTACACCTTC
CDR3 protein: CASSQGLGGAGYGYTF

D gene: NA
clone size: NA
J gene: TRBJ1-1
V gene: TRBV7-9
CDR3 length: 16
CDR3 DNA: TGTGCCAGCAGCTTTGGGGAGACAGGTCTCGGGTTGGGAGCTTTCTTT
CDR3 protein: CASSFGETGLGLGAFF

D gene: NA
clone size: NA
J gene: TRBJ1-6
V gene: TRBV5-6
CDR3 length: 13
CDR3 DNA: TGTGCCAGCTCTCAGGGGAATAATTCACCCCTCCACTTT
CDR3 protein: CASSQGNNSPLHF

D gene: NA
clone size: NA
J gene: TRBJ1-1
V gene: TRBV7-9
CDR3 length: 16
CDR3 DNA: TGTGCCAGCAGCAGGACTGAAGGGGAGGTTAGCACTGAAGCTTTCTTT
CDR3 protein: CASSRTEGEVSTEAFF

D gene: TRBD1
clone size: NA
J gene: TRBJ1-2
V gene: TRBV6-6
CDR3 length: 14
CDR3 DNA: TGTGCCAGCAGTTACCAACAGGGGAACTATGGCTACACCTTC
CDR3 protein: CASSYQQGNYGYTF

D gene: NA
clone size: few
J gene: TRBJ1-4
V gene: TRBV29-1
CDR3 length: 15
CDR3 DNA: TGCAGCGTTTCTCTCCTGGCGGCAACTAATGAAAAACTGTTTTTT
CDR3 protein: CSVSLLAATNEKLFF

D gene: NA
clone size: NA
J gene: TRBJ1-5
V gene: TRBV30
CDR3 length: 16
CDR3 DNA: TGTGCCTGGAGTGTAACCTCTGGGACACAATATCAGCCCCAGCATTTT
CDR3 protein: CAWSVTSGTQYQPQHF

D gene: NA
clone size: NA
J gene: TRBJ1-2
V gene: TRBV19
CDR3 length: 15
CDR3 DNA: TGTGCCAGTAGTATTGTTGGCAAACCTAACTATGGCTACACCTTC
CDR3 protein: CASSIVGKPNYGYTF

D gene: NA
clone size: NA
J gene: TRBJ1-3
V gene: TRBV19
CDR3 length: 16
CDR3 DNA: TGTGCCAGTAGTATAGCACGCAGGCCGCTGGGAAACACCATATATTTT
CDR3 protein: CASSIARRPLGNTIYF

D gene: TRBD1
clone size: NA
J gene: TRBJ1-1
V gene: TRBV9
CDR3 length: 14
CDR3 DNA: TGTGCCAGCAGCGTGGGACAGGGTAGGGGTGAAGCTTTCTTT
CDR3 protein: CASSVGQGRGEAFF

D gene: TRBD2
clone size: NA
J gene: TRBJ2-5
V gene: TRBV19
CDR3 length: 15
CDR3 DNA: TGTGCCAGTAGTATATTCGGGGGGATACAAGAGACCCAGTACTTC
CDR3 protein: CASSIFGGIQETQYF

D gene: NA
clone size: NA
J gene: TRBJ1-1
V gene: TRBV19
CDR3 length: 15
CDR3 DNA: TGTGCCAGTAGTATTCGAGACAGCAGGGTCACTGAAGCTTTCTTT
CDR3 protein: CASSIRDSRVTEAFF

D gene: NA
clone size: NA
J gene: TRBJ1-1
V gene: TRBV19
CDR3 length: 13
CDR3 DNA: TGTGCCAGTAGTATGGACGGACAGTTCGAAGCTTTCTTT
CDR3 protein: CASSMDGQFEAFF

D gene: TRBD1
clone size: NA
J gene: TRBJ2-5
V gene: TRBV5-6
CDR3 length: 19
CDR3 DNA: TGTGCCAGCACCTGGCGTTTACTATCGGACAGGGGAGAGAAAGAGACCCAGTACTTC
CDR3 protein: CASTWRLLSDRGEKETQYF

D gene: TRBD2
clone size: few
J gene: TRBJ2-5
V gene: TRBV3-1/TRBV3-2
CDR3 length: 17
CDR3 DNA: TGTGCCAGCAGCCAAGACGTGGCGGGGGGGACTCAAGAGACCCAGTACTTC
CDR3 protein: CASSQDVAGGTQETQYF

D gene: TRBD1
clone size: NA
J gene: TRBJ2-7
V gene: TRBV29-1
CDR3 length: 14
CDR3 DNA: TGCAGCGTCCTCGACAGGGGAGAATCCTACGAGCAGTACTTC
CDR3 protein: CSVLDRGESYEQYF

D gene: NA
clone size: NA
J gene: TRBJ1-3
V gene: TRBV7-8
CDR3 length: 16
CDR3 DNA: TGTGCCAGCAGCTCCCGACAGCGACTCTCTGGAAACACCATATATTTT
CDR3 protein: CASSSRQRLSGNTIYF

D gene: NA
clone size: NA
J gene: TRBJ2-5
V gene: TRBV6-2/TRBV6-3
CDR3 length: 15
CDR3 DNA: TGTGCCAGCAGCTTGGGACACTCGACCCCAGAGACCCAGTACTTC
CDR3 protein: CASSLGHSTPETQYF

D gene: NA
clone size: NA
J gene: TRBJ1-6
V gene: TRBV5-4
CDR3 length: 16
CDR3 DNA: TGTGCCAGCAGCGCGGGGGGGTCGGTATCAGATTCACCCCTCCACTTT
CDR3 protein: CASSAGGSVSDSPLHF

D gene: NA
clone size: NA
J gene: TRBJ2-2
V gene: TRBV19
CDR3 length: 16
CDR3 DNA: TGTGCCAGTAGTATAATCCCAGGTGCCGACACCGGGGAGCTGTTTTTT
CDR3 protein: CASSIIPGADTGELFF

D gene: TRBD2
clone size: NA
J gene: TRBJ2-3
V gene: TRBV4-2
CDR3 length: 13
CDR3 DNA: TGTGCCAGCAGCCCGAGCGGGGGAGATACGCAGTATTTT
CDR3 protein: CASSPSGGDTQYF

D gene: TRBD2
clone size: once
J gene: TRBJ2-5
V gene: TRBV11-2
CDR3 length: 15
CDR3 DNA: TGTGCCAGCAGTCTACTAGCGGGGGGACAAGAGACCCAGTACTTC
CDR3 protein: CASSLLAGGQETQYF

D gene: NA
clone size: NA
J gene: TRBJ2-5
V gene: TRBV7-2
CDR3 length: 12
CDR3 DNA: TGTGCCAGCAGCTTAGCCACGGGGACCCAGTACTTC
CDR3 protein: CASSLATGTQYF

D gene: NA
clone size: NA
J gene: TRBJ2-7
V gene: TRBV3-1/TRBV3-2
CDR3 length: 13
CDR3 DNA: TGTGCCAGCCTATTGGAGGGGACCTACGAGCAGTACTTC
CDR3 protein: CASLLEGTYEQYF

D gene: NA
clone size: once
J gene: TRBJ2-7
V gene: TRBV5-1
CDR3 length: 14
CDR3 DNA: TGCGCCAGCAGCTTGTCGGGGGAACCCTACGAGCAGTACTTC
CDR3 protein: CASSLSGEPYEQYF

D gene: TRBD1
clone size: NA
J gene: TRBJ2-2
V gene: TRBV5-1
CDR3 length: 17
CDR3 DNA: TGCGCCAGCAGCTTAGATCCGGGGACAGGTCCCTCCGGGGAGCTGTTTTTT
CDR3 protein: CASSLDPGTGPSGELFF

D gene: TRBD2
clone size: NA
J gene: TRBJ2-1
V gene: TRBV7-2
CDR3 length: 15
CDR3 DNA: TGTGCCAGCAGCTTAGAGGGGACTAGCCCAAATGAGCAGTTCTTC
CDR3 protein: CASSLEGTSPNEQFF

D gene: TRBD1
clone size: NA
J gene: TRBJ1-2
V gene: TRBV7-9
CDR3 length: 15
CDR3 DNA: TGTGCCAGCAGCCCGGGACAGTCATCGGACTATGGCTACACCTTC
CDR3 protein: CASSPGQSSDYGYTF